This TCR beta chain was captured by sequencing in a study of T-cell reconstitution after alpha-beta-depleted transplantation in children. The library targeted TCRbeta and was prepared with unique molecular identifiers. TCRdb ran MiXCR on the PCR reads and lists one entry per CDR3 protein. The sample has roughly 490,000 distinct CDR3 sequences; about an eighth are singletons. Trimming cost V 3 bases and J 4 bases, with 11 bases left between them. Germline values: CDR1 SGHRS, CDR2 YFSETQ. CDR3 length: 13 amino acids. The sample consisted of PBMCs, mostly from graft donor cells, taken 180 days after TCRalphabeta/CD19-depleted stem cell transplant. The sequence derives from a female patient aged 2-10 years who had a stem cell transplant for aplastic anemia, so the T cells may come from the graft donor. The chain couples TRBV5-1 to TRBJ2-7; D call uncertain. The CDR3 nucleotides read TGCGCCAGCAGCTCCGAGCGCTGGTACGAGCAGTACTTC. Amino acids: CASSSERWYEQYF.